This passage covers 5 T cell receptor beta chains from one sample sequenced in a study of blood T cell repertoires in COVID-19. TCRdb's copy holds only in-frame clones and misses some; the assay was immunoSEQ multiplex PCR. The sample records a few hundred thousand clones, 75% to 90% being singletons. Specimen: PBMCs or T cells enriched from blood (not recorded which). The receptors come from a woman aged 40 to 50 who had recovered from COVID-19.

V is TRBV29-1 and J is TRBJ1-1, with 8 bases lining up with TRBD1. There are 13 residues in the CDR3. The trim removed 6 bases at V and 6 bases at J, leaving 9 bases unmatched. CDR1 SQVTM and CDR2 ANQGSEA come from the germline V gene. The CDR3 is CSVQGQGFSEAFF. The CDR3 bases are TGCAGCGTCCAAGGACAGGGTTTTTCTGAAGCTTTCTTT.

The rearrangement links TRBV29-1 to TRBJ2-7, with D possibly matching TRBD1 (6 bases). CDR3 length equals 13 residues. V dropped 4 bases and J dropped 1 base, with 11 bases sitting between them. The germline gives CDR1 SQVTM, CDR2 ANQGSEA. CDR3 region: CSVAKRGSYEQYF. The CDR3 DNA sequence: TGCAGCGTTGCAAAAAGGGGGTCCTACGAGCAGTACTTC.

V gene TRBV9 combines with J gene TRBJ2-1, with D unclear. The CDR3 spans 13 residues. The V gene's germline CDR1 is SGDLS and CDR2 YYNGEE. V lost 0 bases and J 6 bases, leaving 7 bases between the germline ends. The CDR3 is CASSVVVSNEQFF. The CDR3 DNA is TGTGCCAGCAGCGTAGTCGTCAGCAATGAGCAGTTCTTC.

This clone showed up just once. This CDR3 reads CASRRRQRARSSYEQYF. CDR3 bases: TGTGCCAGCCGTCGTAGACAGAGAGCCAGGAGCTCCTACGAGCAGTACTTC. This chain uses TRBV21-1 with TRBJ2-7; the D segment call TRBD1 is taken from the table without a DNA check. TRBV21-1 represents a pseudogene. The CDR3 runs 17 residues.

The chain carries TRBV10-3 and TRBJ1-2; weak D call: TRBD1 (6 bases). Germline CDR1 is ENHRY and CDR2 is SYGVKD. V dropped 6 bases and J dropped 3 bases, with 17 bases sitting between them. The CDR3 covers 15 residues. CDR3 bases: TGTGCCATCAGCTTACAGGGAGGGGATTACTATGGCTACACCTTC. It is translated as CAISLQGGDYYGYTF.